Listed here are 22 T cell receptor beta chains from one sample, sequenced in a study of GPR56 and killer-like receptors on CD4 memory cells. Reanalyzing the reads, TCRdb keeps one entry per CDR3 protein, without DNA. This sample contains about 2,900 distinct CDR3 sequences. FACS enrichment separated five CD4+ populations based on killer cell lectin-like receptor and GPR56 expression. The sample was memory CD4+ T cells from blood. The receptors derive from a human donor in good health.

This clonotype shows up as large by frequency. The CDR3 sequence: CASKSSGTSYGYTF. This chain joins TRBV7-2 and TRBJ1-2; TCRdb returns TRBD1, unconfirmable since there is no DNA. The CDR3 spans 14 residues. Germline loops: CDR1 SGHTA, CDR2 FQGNSA. The entire variable domain, with the rest obtained from reference TRBV7-2 and TRBJ1-2, is as follows: GAGVSQSPSNKVTEKGKDVELRCDPISGHTALYWYRQSLGQGLEFLIYFQGNSAPDKSGLPSDRFSAERTGGSVSTLTIQRTQQEDSAVYLCASKSSGTSYGYTFGSGTRLTVV.

In terms of frequency, this clonotype is large (0.1 to 1%). The chain employs TRBV7-2 and TRBJ1-2; absent DNA, TCRdb's TRBD1 call cannot be checked. CDR3 length equals 15 residues. From germline, CDR1 is SGHTA and CDR2 FQGNSA. CDR3: CASSLEGRRGDGYTF.

This clonotype registers medium-sized by frequency. The chain uses TRBV30 and TRBJ1-1; TCRdb proposes TRBD1, but this gene call is untestable without DNA. This CDR3 is 14 amino acids long. Germline-derived CDR1 and CDR2 are GTSNPN and SVGIG (reference sequence). This chain's CDR3 is CAWMDNRRNTEAFF.

This clonotype is called medium-sized based on its frequency. V usage is TRBV5-4 and J usage is TRBJ1-3; TCRdb outputs TRBD1, but without DNA this stays unchecked. The CDR3 is 16 amino acids. The germline V gene encodes CDR1 SGHNT and CDR2 YYREEE (reference sequence). CDR3 region: CASSTGQPRSGNTIYF. Full variable domain (remainder filled in from reference TRBV5-4 and TRBJ1-3): ETGVTQSPTHLIKTRGQQVTLRCSSQSGHNTVSWYQQALGQGPQFIFQYYREEENGRGNFPPRFSGLQFPNYSSELNVNALELDDSALYLCASSTGQPRSGNTIYFGEGSWLTVV.

This clonotype counts as medium-sized by frequency. This chain uses TRBV7-2 with TRBJ2-7; TCRdb gives TRBD1 as the D gene, but with no DNA this cannot be confirmed. This CDR3 contains 13 residues. Germline V lookup: CDR1 SGHTA, CDR2 FQGNSA. CDR3: CASSPDRRAEQYF.

The chain has TRBV20-1 and TRBJ1-1. The CDR3 contains 14 residues. The V gene's germline CDR1 is DFQATT and CDR2 SNEGSKA (reference sequence). Here the CDR3 reads CSARGAALNTEAFF.

This clonotype is deemed large by its frequency. The chain has TRBV6-5 and TRBJ2-1; the D gene TCRdb calls, TRBD1, cannot be checked with no DNA. Germline assignment: CDR1 MNHEY and CDR2 SVGAGI. The CDR3 has 15 amino acids. The CDR3 loop reads CASSSDWDNYNEQFF.

The chain is built from TRBV19 and TRBJ2-3; lacking DNA, the TRBD2 call made by TCRdb goes unchecked. The length of the CDR3 is 17 residues. Germline assignment: CDR1 LNHDA and CDR2 SQIVND (reference sequence). This CDR3 is CASPPGTSGGRTDTQYF.

This clonotype is called medium-sized based on its frequency. The chain links TRBV12-3 or TRBV12-4 to TRBJ2-3. This CDR3 has 13 residues. The CDR3 loop is CASSLADGDTQYF.

By frequency, this clonotype registers medium-sized. This chain joins TRBV7-2 and TRBJ2-7; the TRBD1 assignment by TCRdb is unverifiable without DNA. CDR1 and CDR2 (germline): SGHTA, FQGNSA. The CDR3 runs to 13 residues. The chain's CDR3 is CASSLDGASEQYF.

By frequency, this clonotype is medium-sized. The chain combines TRBV6-5 with TRBJ2-7; the TCRdb call, TRBD1, lacks DNA for checking. The germline V gene has CDR1 MNHEY and CDR2 SVGAGI. The CDR3 covers 12 residues. This chain's CDR3 is CASRGGDYEQYF.

This rearrangement joins TRBV20-1 to TRBJ2-7; without DNA, the TCRdb call of TRBD1 cannot be checked. Germline loops: CDR1 DFQATT, CDR2 SNEGSKA (reference sequence). There are 13 residues in the CDR3. The CDR3 loop reads CSGLSTGTTEQYF.

This chain links TRBV2 with TRBJ2-3; the TCRdb D gene call, TRBD1, has no DNA to confirm it. The CDR3 sequence is 16 residues long. The germline CDR1 and CDR2 sequences are SNHLY and FYNNEI. CDR3 region: CASIPNPGGLVDTQYF. Full variable domain (remainder filled in from reference TRBV2 and TRBJ2-3): EPEVTQTPSHQVTQMGQEVILRCVPISNHLYFYWYRQILGQKVEFLVSFYNNEISEKSEIFDDQFSVERPDGSNFTLKIRSTKLEDSAMYFCASIPNPGGLVDTQYFGPGTRLTVL.

The chain recombines TRBV9 with TRBJ2-6. Germline CDR1 reads SGDLS; CDR2 reads YYNGEE. The CDR3 consists of 14 residues. The CDR3 spells CASSVMSGANVLTF.

According to its frequency, this clonotype is large. The rearrangement joins TRBV6-1 to TRBJ1-6; as DNA is missing, the TRBD1 call by TCRdb cannot be tested. CDR1 and CDR2 from the germline V gene are MNHNS and SASEGT. This CDR3 is 13 amino acids long. The CDR3: CASGTYNNSPLHF.

Measured by frequency, this clonotype is medium-sized. This chain connects TRBV7-9 to TRBJ1-6; the D call of TRBD1 rests on TCRdb alone, since no DNA is present to check it. The germline V gene has CDR1 SEHNR and CDR2 FQNEAQ (reference sequence). The CDR3 consists of 13 residues. This chain's CDR3 is CASSGAGNSPLHF.

This clonotype is medium-sized by frequency. The chain couples TRBV19 to TRBJ1-2; no DNA is available, so the TRBD1 call from TCRdb remains unchecked. This CDR3 is built from 11 residues. Germline CDR1 and CDR2: LNHDA and SQIVND (reference sequence). This CDR3 is CAGGGQYGYTF.

This clonotype is called medium-sized (0.01 to 0.1%) based on its frequency. The chain couples TRBV7-9 to TRBJ1-4; TCRdb lists TRBD1, though no DNA is available to test this call. CDR1 and CDR2 from the germline V gene are SEHNR and FQNEAQ (reference sequence). CDR3 length: 14 amino acids. CDR3 in amino acids: CASSRSTGVEKLFF.

The chain joins TRBV7-2 to TRBJ1-6; TCRdb proposes TRBD1, but this gene call is untestable without DNA. CDR1 and CDR2 from the germline V gene are SGHTA and FQGNSA. CDR3 size: 13 residues. The CDR3 sequence is CASSLSGTGRLHF.

The V gene is TRBV20-1, the J gene TRBJ1-1; TCRdb outputs TRBD1, but without DNA this stays unchecked. The germline CDR1 and CDR2 sequences are DFQATT and SNEGSKA (reference sequence). The CDR3 runs to 12 residues. This CDR3 reads CSAPWGYTEAFF.

The chain is built from TRBV20-1 and TRBJ2-5; the TCRdb call, TRBD1, lacks DNA for checking. Per the germline V gene, CDR1 is DFQATT and CDR2 is SNEGSKA (reference sequence). There are 14 residues in the CDR3. The CDR3 reads CSARPGTEDETQYF.

This clonotype shows up as medium-sized (0.01 to 0.1%) by frequency. The V gene is TRBV28, the J gene TRBJ1-5. The CDR3 consists of 15 residues. Germline V lookup: CDR1 MDHEN, CDR2 SYDVKM. This CDR3 reads CASSSGFRGNQPQHF.